Listed here are 25 T cell receptor beta chains from one sample, sequenced in a study of cytomegalovirus exposure and HLA in healthy donors. PCR employed 60 Vbeta and 13 Jbeta primers. Profiled with immunoSEQ multiplex PCR; TCRdb holds only in-frame clones, not every one. The sample lists 100,000 to 150,000 clones; around three quarters were seen once. The sample taken for sequencing was PBMCs. The receptors derive from a male donor in good health and CMV-seropositive.

The chain carries TRBV5-4 and TRBJ1-3; 8 bases line up with TRBD1. There are 17 residues in the CDR3. V dropped 4 bases and J dropped 0; count of bases not matched to a gene: 9. The V gene's germline CDR1 is SGHNT and CDR2 YYREEE (reference sequence). The CDR3 protein is CASSPPGQGNSGNTIYF. CDR3 bases: TGTGCCAGCAGCCCCCCTGGACAGGGAAACTCTGGAAACACCATATATTTT.

The J gene is TRBJ1-1, the V gene TRBV6-6; no reliable D call. V gave up 6 bases and J gave up 0 bases, with 14 bases separating them. CDR3 length: 15 amino acids. The germline CDR1 and CDR2 sequences are MNHNY and SVGAGI (reference sequence). This CDR3 reads CASSNPRGMNTEAFF. In nucleotides, the CDR3 is TGTGCCAGCAGCAACCCCCGAGGCATGAACACTGAAGCTTTCTTT.

This clone was seen a single time. The chain has TRBV9 and TRBJ2-2; the match to TRBD2 covers 8 bases. After removal of 7 bases from V and 3 bases from J, the junction contained 11 bases not matched to a gene. This CDR3 comprises 16 residues. Germline V gene lookup returns CDR1 SGDLS and CDR2 YYNGEE. CDR3 coding DNA: TGTGCCAGCTCTCCTTCAGCGGGGGCCGACACCGGGGAGCTGTTTTTT. Protein sequence: CASSPSAGADTGELFF. Supplemented by reference TRBV9 and TRBJ2-2, the full variable domain reads DSGVTQTPKHLITATGQRVTLRCSPRSGDLSVYWYQQSLDQGLQFLIQYYNGEERAKGNILERFSAQQFPDLHSELNLSSLELGDSALYFCASSPSAGADTGELFFGEGSRLTVL.

This clone has just a few counts. The V call is TRBV15, the J call TRBJ2-7; TRBD1 aligns across 10 bases. The CDR3 consists of 15 residues. J was trimmed by 5 bases and V by 1 base; bases with no gene match: 5. From germline, CDR1 is LNHNV and CDR2 YYDKDF (reference sequence). CDR3 in DNA: TGTGCCACCAGCAGAGCTCGGGACAGGGGCGACGAGCAGTACTTC. Its translation is CATSRARDRGDEQYF.

The V and J genes are TRBV5-6 and TRBJ2-7; 13 bases line up with TRBD2. V was clipped by 4 bases and J by 0 bases; unmatched bases: 7. Germline V gene data show CDR1 as SGHDT and CDR2 as YYEEEE. There are 17 residues in the CDR3. The CDR3 sequence is CASSPPGLAGYSYEQYF. The CDR3 DNA sequence: TGTGCCAGCAGCCCGCCGGGACTAGCGGGGTACTCCTACGAGCAGTACTTC.

The V and J genes are TRBV11-3 and TRBJ2-7; 7 nucleotides agree with TRBD1. Germline trimming cut 1 base from V and 3 bases from J; bases unmatched to any gene: 3. The CDR3 sequence is 14 residues long. CDR1 SGHNT and CDR2 YENEEA come from the germline V gene. CDR3 residues: CASSLGTGHYEQYF. The CDR3 DNA reads TGTGCCAGCAGCTTAGGGACAGGACACTACGAGCAGTACTTC.

The rearrangement joins TRBV6-5 to TRBJ1-5; D is perhaps TRBD1 (5 bases). Trimming took 4 bases from V and 1 from J, leaving 14 bases between them. This CDR3 comprises 16 residues. CDR1 is MNHEY and CDR2 is SVGAGI in the germline V gene. The CDR3 DNA reads as TGTGCCAGCAGTTTTCAGGTCCGGGGGAGCAATCAGCCCCAGCATTTT. Its protein product is CASSFQVRGSNQPQHF.

Regarding this clone: Its ends do not fully match the called genes, so a read error is possible. The chain is built from TRBV7-9 and TRBJ2-5, with TRBD2 identical over 10 bases. Germline lookup yields CDR1 SEHNR and CDR2 FQNEAQ (reference sequence). The CDR3 loop spans 15 amino acids. CDR3 loop: CSSSFGLAGEETQYF. The CDR3 DNA reads as TGTTCCAGCAGCTTCGGGCTAGCGGGAGAAGAGACCCAGTACTTC. Based on the CDR3 plus reference TRBV7-9 and TRBJ2-5, the full variable domain is DTGVSQNPRHKITKRGQNVTFRCDPISEHNRLYWYRQTLGQGPEFLTYFQNEAQLEKSRLLSDRFSAERPKGSFSTLEIQRTEQGDSAMYLCSSSFGLAGEETQYFGPGTRLLVL.

The CDR3 spells CASSPTRGRDGYTF. The CDR3 DNA is TGTGCCAGCTCGCCAACCAGGGGGCGAGATGGCTACACCTTC. The genes are TRBV18 and TRBJ1-2; TRBD1 matches 8 bases. Per germline, CDR1 KGHSH and CDR2 LQKENI. The ends lost 6 bases at V and 6 bases at J; junction bases unmatched: 9. The CDR3 is made up of 14 amino acids.

DNA of the CDR3: TGCAGCTCGGGAGGGGATGGCTACACCTTC. As protein: CSSGGDGYTF. This chain uses TRBV29-1 with TRBJ1-2, with D possibly TRBD1 on 5 matching bases. This CDR3 has 10 residues. Trimming shortened V by 8 bases and J by 6 bases, and 10 bases separated the two germline ends. Germline V lookup: CDR1 SQVTM, CDR2 ANQGSEA.

V usage is TRBV6-1 and J usage is TRBJ1-2, with a possible D match to TRBD1 (5 bases). The V and J ends lost 5 bases and 3 bases respectively, with 16 bases between them. CDR1 is MNHNS, CDR2 SASEGT, per germline. CDR3 length: 15 residues. Written as DNA, the CDR3 is TGTGCCAGCAGTTGGTGGGGGGGTGGGGACTATGGCTACACCTTC. Translated: CASSWWGGGDYGYTF.

V is TRBV11-3 and J is TRBJ1-1; D gene ambiguous. CDR3 length: 15 amino acids. Per germline, CDR1 SGHNT and CDR2 YENEEA. V was shortened by 5 bases and J by 3 bases, with 16 bases between the two germline ends. The CDR3 nucleotides are TGTGCCAGCAGCGATCGGAGGGTCTACCACACTGAAGCTTTCTTT. It codes for CASSDRRVYHTEAFF.

This rearrangement joins TRBV7-2 to TRBJ2-7; D is perhaps TRBD1 (6 bases). V was shortened by 6 bases and J by 3 bases, with 15 bases between the two germline ends. Germline V gene sequence: CDR1 SGHTA, CDR2 FQGNSA. The CDR3 runs 14 residues. CDR3 nucleotides: TGTGCCAGCAGTGGACAGTTCAGCGACTACGAGCAGTACTTC. Encoded protein: CASSGQFSDYEQYF.

The chain employs TRBV6-1 and TRBJ2-7, with 9 positions matching TRBD2. V lost 6 bases and J lost 1; bases outside the gene matches: 7. The CDR3 length is 15 residues. Germline CDR1 reads MNHNS; CDR2 reads SASEGT. CDR3 residues: CASRKLAGGSYEQYF. The CDR3 DNA reads TGTGCCAGCAGAAAACTAGCGGGCGGATCCTACGAGCAGTACTTC.

CDR3 in amino acids: CATRGPTGANEAFF. The CDR3 bases are TGTGCCACCAGGGGTCCGACCGGAGCAAATGAAGCTTTCTTT. V gene TRBV6-5 combines with J gene TRBJ1-1; D may be TRBD1 (6 bases). This CDR3 comprises 14 residues. Per the germline V gene, CDR1 is MNHEY and CDR2 is SVGAGI. Trimming pared 10 bases from V and 7 bases from J, leaving 22 bases between.

V gene TRBV11-2 combines with J gene TRBJ1-1, with 7 bases that match TRBD1. CDR3 size: 16 residues. V dropped 0 bases and J dropped 0; count of bases not matched to a gene: 4. The germline V gene encodes CDR1 SGHAT and CDR2 FQNNGV. This CDR3 is CASSLDRGYMNTEAFF. CDR3 nucleotides: TGTGCCAGCAGCTTAGACAGGGGGTACATGAACACTGAAGCTTTCTTT.

The CDR3 here is CASSRTSGGYEQYF. CDR3 DNA sequence: TGTGCCAGCAGTCGGACTAGCGGGGGGTACGAGCAGTACTTC. The chain couples TRBV28 to TRBJ2-7; TRBD2 matches at 14 bases. Trimming took 5 bases from V and 4 from J; bases not matched to a gene: 1. The CDR3 has 14 residues. In germline, CDR1 is MDHEN, CDR2 SYDVKM.

The gene calls are TRBV28 and TRBJ2-7; TRBD2 aligns across 7 bases. The CDR3 is 13 residues long. Germline V gene lookup returns CDR1 MDHEN and CDR2 SYDVKM. V dropped 6 bases and J dropped 2; count of bases not matched to a gene: 4. CDR3 in DNA: TGTGCCAGCAGCGGTGGGGGGGCCTACGAGCAGTACTTC. It codes for CASSGGGAYEQYF.

The table lists this clone with a few counts. The chain links TRBV6-1 to TRBJ1-5; D call uncertain. Per the germline V gene, CDR1 is MNHNS and CDR2 is SASEGT. V dropped 7 bases and J dropped 6 bases, with 16 bases sitting between them. This CDR3 contains 14 residues. CDR3 sequence: CASNNRERGQPQHF. The CDR3 nucleotides are TGTGCCAGCAACAACCGGGAGCGGGGTCAGCCCCAGCATTTT.

A remark on this clone: This sample also contains other DNA sequences that code for the same CDR3. J is TRBJ2-3 and V is TRBV5-4; 9 bases are shared with TRBD1. V lost 6 bases to trimming and J lost 1 base; unmatched junction nucleotides: 9. This CDR3 comprises 16 residues. Germline loops: CDR1 SGHNT, CDR2 YYREEE (reference sequence). CDR3 sequence reads: CASNDRRDRGTDTQYF. CDR3 in DNA: TGTGCCAGCAATGACCGACGGGACAGGGGCACAGATACGCAGTATTTT.

The count of this clone is one. This rearrangement joins TRBV16 to TRBJ2-5; 10 bases line up with TRBD1. Unmatched junction bases numbered 5, after V lost 3 bases and J lost 4 bases. The CDR3 loop spans 15 amino acids. CDR1 is KGHSY and CDR2 is FQNENV in the germline V gene. The CDR3 DNA reads TGTGCCAGCAGCCAGCAGACAGGGGGCGGAGAGACCCAGTACTTC. It encodes CASSQQTGGGETQYF. The whole variable domain, filled in from reference TRBV16 and TRBJ2-5, reads GEEVAQTPKHLVRGEGQKAKLYCAPIKGHSYVFWYQQVLKNEFKFLISFQNENVFDETGMPKERFSAKCLPNSPCSLEIQATKLEDSAVYFCASSQQTGGGETQYFGPGTRLLVL.

This clone came up once. V gene TRBV21-1 combines with J gene TRBJ1-1; the table's D call, TRBD1, has no DNA check behind it. TRBV21-1 is classified as a pseudogene. The CDR3 length is 15 residues. This chain's CDR3 is CASSKIRGADTEAFF. CDR3 DNA sequence: TGTGCCAGCAGCAAAATCAGGGGCGCGGACACTGAAGCTTTCTTT.

This chain links TRBV7-8 with TRBJ1-3; TRBD1 aligns across 12 bases. The V and J ends lost 1 base and 8 bases, in that order; junction bases with no gene match: 3. The CDR3 consists of 15 residues. Germline CDR1 and CDR2: SGHVS and FQNEAQ. This CDR3 reads CASSLGGQGAYTIYF. In DNA, the CDR3 is TGTGCCAGCAGCTTAGGGGGACAGGGGGCATACACCATATATTTT.

This clone was detected only a few times. The chain recombines TRBV19 with TRBJ2-7; TRBD2 matches at 11 bases. The CDR3 runs to 15 residues. Trimming at V came to 1 base and at J to 3 bases, leaving 2 bases not matched to a gene. Germline CDR1 LNHDA, CDR2 SQIVND (reference sequence). CDR3 in amino acids: CASSIGLAGHYEQYF. CDR3 in DNA: TGTGCCAGTAGTATAGGACTAGCGGGGCACTACGAGCAGTACTTC. The variable domain in full, completed from reference TRBV19 and TRBJ2-7, reads DGGITQSPKYLFRKEGQNVTLSCEQNLNHDAMYWYRQDPGQGLRLIYYSQIVNDFQKGDIAEGYSVSREKKESFPLTVTSAQKNPTAFYLCASSIGLAGHYEQYFGPGTRLTVT.

The V and J genes are TRBV7-2 and TRBJ2-7; 7 bases agree with TRBD2. Germline values: CDR1 SGHTA, CDR2 FQGNSA. This CDR3 is built from 16 residues. The ends lost 1 base at V and 6 bases at J; junction bases unmatched: 12. The CDR3 here is CASSLGWGGIRSEQYF. The CDR3 bases are TGTGCCAGCAGCTTAGGGTGGGGGGGGATTAGGAGCGAGCAGTACTTC.